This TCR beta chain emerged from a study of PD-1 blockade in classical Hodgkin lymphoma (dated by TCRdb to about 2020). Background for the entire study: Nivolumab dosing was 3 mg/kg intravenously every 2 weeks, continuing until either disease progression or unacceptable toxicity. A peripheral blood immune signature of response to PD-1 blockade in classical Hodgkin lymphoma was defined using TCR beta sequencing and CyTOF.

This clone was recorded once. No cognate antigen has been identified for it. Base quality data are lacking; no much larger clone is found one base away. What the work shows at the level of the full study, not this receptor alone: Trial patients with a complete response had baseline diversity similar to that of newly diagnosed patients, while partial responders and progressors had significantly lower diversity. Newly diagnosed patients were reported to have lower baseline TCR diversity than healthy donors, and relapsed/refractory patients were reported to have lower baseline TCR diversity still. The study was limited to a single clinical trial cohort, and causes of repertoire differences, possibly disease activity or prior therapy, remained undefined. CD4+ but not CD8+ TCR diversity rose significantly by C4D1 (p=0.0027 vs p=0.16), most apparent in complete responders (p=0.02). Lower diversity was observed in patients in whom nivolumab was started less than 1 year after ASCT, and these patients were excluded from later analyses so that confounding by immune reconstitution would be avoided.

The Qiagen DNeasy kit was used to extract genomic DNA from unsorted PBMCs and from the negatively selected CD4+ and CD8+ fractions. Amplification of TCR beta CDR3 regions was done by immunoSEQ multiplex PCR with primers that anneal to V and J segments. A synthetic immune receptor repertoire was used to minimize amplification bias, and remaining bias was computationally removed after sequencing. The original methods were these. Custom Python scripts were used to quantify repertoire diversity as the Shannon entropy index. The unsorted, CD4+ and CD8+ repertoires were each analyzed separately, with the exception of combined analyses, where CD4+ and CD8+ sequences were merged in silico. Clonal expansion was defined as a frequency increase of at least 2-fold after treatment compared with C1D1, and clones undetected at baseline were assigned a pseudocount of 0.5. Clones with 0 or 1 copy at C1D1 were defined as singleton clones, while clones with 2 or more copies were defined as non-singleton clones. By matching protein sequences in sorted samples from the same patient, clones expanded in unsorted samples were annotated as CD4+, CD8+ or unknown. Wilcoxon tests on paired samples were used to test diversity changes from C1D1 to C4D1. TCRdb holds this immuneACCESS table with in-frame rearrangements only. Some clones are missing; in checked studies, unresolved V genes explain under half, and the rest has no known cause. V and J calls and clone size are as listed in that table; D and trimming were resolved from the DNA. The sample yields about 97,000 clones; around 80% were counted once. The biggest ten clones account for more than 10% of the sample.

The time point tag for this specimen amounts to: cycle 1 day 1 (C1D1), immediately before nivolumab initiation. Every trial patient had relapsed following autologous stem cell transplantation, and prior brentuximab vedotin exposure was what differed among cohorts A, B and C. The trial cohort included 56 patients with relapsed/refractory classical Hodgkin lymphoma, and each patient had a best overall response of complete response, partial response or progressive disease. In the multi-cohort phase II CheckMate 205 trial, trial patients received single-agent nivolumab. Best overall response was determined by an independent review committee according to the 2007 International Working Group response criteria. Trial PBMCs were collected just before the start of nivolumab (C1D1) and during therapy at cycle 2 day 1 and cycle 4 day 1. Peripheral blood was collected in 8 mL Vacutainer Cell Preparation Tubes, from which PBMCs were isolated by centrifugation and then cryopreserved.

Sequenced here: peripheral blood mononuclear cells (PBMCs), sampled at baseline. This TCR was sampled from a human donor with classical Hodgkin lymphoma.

CDR3 loop: CASSAPPAQAVDDEQYF. At the DNA level, the sequence is TGTGCCAGCAGCGCACCCCCAGCCCAGGCTGTGGATGACGAGCAGTACTTC. The chain employs TRBV9 and TRBJ2-7; a confident D gene designation cannot be given. Cut back by 3 bases and 5 bases, the V and J ends lie 24 bases apart. The germline V gene supplies CDR1 SGDLS and CDR2 YYNGEE. The CDR3 numbers 17 residues from cysteine through phenylalanine. Only CDR3 DNA is held: 51 bases, read in frame from base 1. With all but the CDR3 taken from the reference TRBV9 and TRBJ2-7 genes, the full variable domain is: DSGVTQTPKHLITATGQRVTLRCSPRSGDLSVYWYQQSLDQGLQFLIQYYNGEERAKGNILERFSAQQFPDLHSELNLSSLELGDSALYFCASSAPPAQAVDDEQYFGPGTRLTVT.